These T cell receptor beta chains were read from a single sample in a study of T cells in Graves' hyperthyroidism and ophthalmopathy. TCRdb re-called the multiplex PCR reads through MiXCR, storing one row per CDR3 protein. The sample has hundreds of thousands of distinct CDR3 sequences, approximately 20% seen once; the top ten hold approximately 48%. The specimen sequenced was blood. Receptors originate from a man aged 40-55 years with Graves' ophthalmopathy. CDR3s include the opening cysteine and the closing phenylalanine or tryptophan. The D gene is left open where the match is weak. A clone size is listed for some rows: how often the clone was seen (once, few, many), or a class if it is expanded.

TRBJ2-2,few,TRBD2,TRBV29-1,CSVGGSGSVGGELFF,TGCAGCGTTGGGGGTAGCGGGAGCGTGGGCGGGGAGCTGTTTTTT
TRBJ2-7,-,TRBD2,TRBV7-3,CASSLLAGGAHEQCF,TGTGCCAGCAGTCTCCTAGCGGGAGGAGCCCACGAGCAGTGCTTC
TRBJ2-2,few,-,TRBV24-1,CATSEQTGARGTGELFF,TGTGCCACCAGTGAGCAGACAGGTGCCCGAGGGACCGGGGAGCTGTTTTTT
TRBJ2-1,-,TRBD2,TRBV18,CASSVGLAGGGNEQFF,TGTGCCAGCTCCGTGGGACTAGCGGGAGGTGGCAATGAGCAGTTCTTC
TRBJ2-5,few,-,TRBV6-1,CASTHRPQETQYF,TGTGCCAGCACTCACAGGCCACAAGAGACCCAGTACTTC
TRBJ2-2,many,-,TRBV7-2,CASSHGLTGELFF,TGTGCCAGCAGCCACGGGCTAACCGGGGAGCTGTTTTTT
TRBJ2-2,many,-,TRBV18,CASSPRRLGQNTGELFF,TGTGCCAGCTCACCTCGACGTCTCGGACAAAACACCGGGGAGCTGTTTTTT
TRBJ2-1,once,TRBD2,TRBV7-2,CASSLAGELAGRRNEQFF,TGTGCCAGCAGCTTAGCCGGGGAACTAGCGGGAAGGCGGAATGAGCAGTTCTTC
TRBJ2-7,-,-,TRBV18,CASSPSSEGKEQYF,TGTGCCAGCTCACCAAGCTCTGAGGGCAAAGAGCAGTACTTC
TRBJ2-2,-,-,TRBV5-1,CASSLGTLDTGELFF,TGCGCCAGCAGCTTGGGGACACTGGACACCGGGGAGCTGTTTTTT
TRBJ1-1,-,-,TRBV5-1,CASSLAVLADGLMNTEAFF,TGCGCCAGCAGCTTGGCCGTTCTGGCCGACGGACTGATGAACACTGAAGCTTTCTTT
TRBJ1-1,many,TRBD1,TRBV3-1,CASSQGTGFAEAFF,TGTGCCAGCAGCCAAGGGACAGGGTTCGCTGAAGCTTTCTTT
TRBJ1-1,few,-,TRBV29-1,CSVEGRYTEAFF,TGCAGCGTTGAGGGCAGGTACACTGAAGCTTTCTTT
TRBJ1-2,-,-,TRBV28,CASSQTALGDYGYTF,TGTGCCAGCAGTCAGACAGCCCTGGGTGACTATGGCTACACCTTC
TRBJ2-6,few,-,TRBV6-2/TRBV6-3,CASSSHVSGANVLTF,TGTGCCAGCAGTTCCCACGTCTCTGGGGCCAACGTCCTGACTTTC
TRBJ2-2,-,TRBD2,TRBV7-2,CASSLILAGGRSGELFF,TGTGCCAGCAGCTTAATCCTAGCGGGAGGGCGCAGCGGGGAGCTGTTTTTT
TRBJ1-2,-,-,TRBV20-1,CSARVERGSYGYTF,TGCAGTGCTAGAGTTGAGCGTGGCTCATATGGCTACACCTTC
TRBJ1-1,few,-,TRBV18,CASTQAGAASPEAFF,TGTGCCAGCACTCAAGCAGGGGCCGCGAGTCCTGAAGCTTTCTTT
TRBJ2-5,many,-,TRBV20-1,CSARGSLQETQYF,TGCAGTGCTAGAGGGAGTCTCCAAGAGACCCAGTACTTC
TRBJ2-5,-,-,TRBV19,CASSVATGYTQYF,TGTGCCAGTAGTGTCGCGACGGGGTACACCCAGTACTTC
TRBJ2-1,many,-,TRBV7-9,CASSLARAWGARYNEQFF,TGTGCCAGCAGCTTGGCTCGAGCTTGGGGGGCCAGGTACAATGAGCAGTTCTTC
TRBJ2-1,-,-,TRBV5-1,CASSFEGGLEQFF,TGCGCCAGCAGCTTCGAGGGGGGGCTGGAGCAGTTCTTC
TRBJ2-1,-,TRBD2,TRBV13,CASGSGGGVNEQFF,TGTGCCAGCGGATCTGGCGGGGGGGTCAATGAGCAGTTCTTC
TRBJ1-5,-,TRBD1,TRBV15,CATSRRGQGAGQPQHF,TGTGCCACCAGCCGGCGAGGACAGGGGGCGGGGCAGCCCCAGCATTTT
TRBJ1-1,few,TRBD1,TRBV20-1,CSARDSLQGIPRYNTEAFF,TGCAGTGCTAGAGATTCCCTACAGGGGATCCCCAGGTATAACACTGAAGCTTTCTTT
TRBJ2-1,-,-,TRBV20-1,CSASGVVSYNEQFF,TGCAGTGCTAGCGGGGTCGTCTCCTACAATGAGCAGTTCTTC
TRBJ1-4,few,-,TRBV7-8,CASSLLRAGITTNEKLFF,TGTGCCAGCAGCTTACTTAGGGCAGGGATTACAACTAATGAAAAACTGTTTTTT
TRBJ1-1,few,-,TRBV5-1,CASSKTESPANTEAFF,TGCGCCAGCAGCAAGACAGAAAGTCCCGCGAACACTGAAGCTTTCTTT